This is a list of T cell receptor beta chains from one sample in a study of blood T cell repertoires in COVID-19. Using immunoSEQ multiplex PCR, the repertoire was profiled, and TCRdb retains in-frame clones only, with some absent. The data hold approximately 71,000 clones, with roughly nine tenths observed a single time. The sequenced sample consisted of peripheral blood. The receptors were sampled from a woman aged 18 to 35 with acute or convalescent COVID-19. Both conserved end residues are part of each CDR3. Fields, in order: CDR3 length, V gene, J gene, D gene, clone size, CDR3 protein, CDR3 DNA. The D gene is left open where the match is weak. The size field is filled for only some rows; it gives once, few, many or a size class.

len: 13
v_gene: TRBV11-2
j_gene: TRBJ2-1
d_gene: -
abundance: -
CDR3aa: CASSTTVYNEQFF
CDR3nt: TGTGCCAGCAGCACGACAGTTTACAATGAGCAGTTCTTC

len: 11
v_gene: TRBV20-1
j_gene: TRBJ1-2
d_gene: -
abundance: -
CDR3aa: CSARQNYGYTF
CDR3nt: TGCAGTGCTCGACAGAACTATGGCTACACCTTC

len: 18
v_gene: TRBV10-2
j_gene: TRBJ2-5
d_gene: -
abundance: -
CDR3aa: CASSEFRLAEDPPETQYF
CDR3nt: TGCGCCAGCAGTGAGTTTAGGTTAGCGGAGGACCCCCCAGAGACCCAGTACTTC

len: 17
v_gene: TRBV5-1
j_gene: TRBJ2-3
d_gene: TRBD2
abundance: -
CDR3aa: CASSHGTSGGVEDTQYF
CDR3nt: TGCGCCAGCAGCCATGGGACTAGCGGGGGGGTCGAAGATACGCAGTATTTT

len: 16
v_gene: TRBV6-1
j_gene: TRBJ2-1
d_gene: -
abundance: -
CDR3aa: CASSDLAEEVYNEQFF
CDR3nt: TGTGCCAGCAGTGACCTGGCCGAGGAGGTATACAATGAGCAGTTCTTC

len: 14
v_gene: TRBV6-6
j_gene: TRBJ1-1
d_gene: -
abundance: -
CDR3aa: CASSFGNGNTEAFF
CDR3nt: TGTGCCAGCAGTTTCGGGAACGGGAACACTGAAGCTTTCTTT

len: 15
v_gene: TRBV27
j_gene: TRBJ1-2
d_gene: TRBD1
abundance: -
CDR3aa: CASSSRDSRGYGYTF
CDR3nt: TGTGCCAGCAGTTCTAGGGACAGCCGTGGCTATGGCTACACCTTC

len: 17
v_gene: TRBV5-1
j_gene: TRBJ2-1
d_gene: -
abundance: -
CDR3aa: CASSPQLTGQRSNEQFF
CDR3nt: TGCGCCAGCAGCCCGCAATTGACAGGACAGCGGAGCAATGAGCAGTTCTTC

len: 15
v_gene: TRBV15
j_gene: TRBJ1-5
d_gene: TRBD1
abundance: -
CDR3aa: CATSSQPGGGQPQHF
CDR3nt: TGTGCCACCAGCAGCCAACCAGGGGGCGGTCAGCCCCAGCATTTT

len: 15
v_gene: TRBV2
j_gene: TRBJ2-7
d_gene: TRBD2
abundance: -
CDR3aa: CASSEGDYISYEQYF
CDR3nt: TGTGCCAGCAGTGAAGGGGACTATATCTCCTACGAGCAGTACTTC

len: 14
v_gene: TRBV5-7
j_gene: TRBJ2-7
d_gene: -
abundance: -
CDR3aa: CASSLSSHIHEQYF
CDR3nt: TGTGCCAGCAGCTTGAGCTCCCATATCCACGAGCAGTACTTC

len: 12
v_gene: TRBV19
j_gene: TRBJ1-5
d_gene: TRBD1
abundance: -
CDR3aa: CASSRGHQPQHF
CDR3nt: TGTGCCAGTAGCAGGGGGCATCAGCCCCAGCATTTT

len: 16
v_gene: TRBV27
j_gene: TRBJ2-7
d_gene: TRBD1
abundance: few
CDR3aa: CASSTMPGQGTGEQYF
CDR3nt: TGTGCCAGCAGCACTATGCCGGGACAGGGAACGGGCGAGCAGTACTTC

len: 14
v_gene: TRBV30
j_gene: TRBJ1-2
d_gene: TRBD1
abundance: -
CDR3aa: CAWSMGQNFYGYTF
CDR3nt: TGTGCCTGGAGTATGGGACAGAACTTCTATGGCTACACCTTC

len: 15
v_gene: TRBV28
j_gene: TRBJ2-7
d_gene: -
abundance: -
CDR3aa: CASSRNRGTNYEQYF
CDR3nt: TGTGCCAGCAGTCGAAACCGGGGGACCAACTACGAGCAGTACTTC

len: 15
v_gene: TRBV2
j_gene: TRBJ2-7
d_gene: TRBD1
abundance: -
CDR3aa: CASSGGDRSPYEQYF
CDR3nt: TGTGCCAGCAGTGGGGGGGACAGGAGCCCCTACGAGCAGTACTTC

len: 13
v_gene: TRBV7-2
j_gene: TRBJ1-5
d_gene: -
abundance: -
CDR3aa: CASSYRADQPQHF
CDR3nt: TGTGCCAGCAGTTACAGGGCGGATCAGCCCCAGCATTTT

len: 15
v_gene: TRBV3-1/TRBV3-2
j_gene: TRBJ1-3
d_gene: -
abundance: -
CDR3aa: CASSPLASSGNTIYF
CDR3nt: TGTGCCAGCAGTCCCCTCGCTAGCTCTGGAAACACCATATATTTT

len: 15
v_gene: TRBV6-2/TRBV6-3
j_gene: TRBJ1-1
d_gene: -
abundance: -
CDR3aa: CASSYRLSGLTEAFF
CDR3nt: TGTGCCAGCAGTTACCGCCTTTCTGGGCTCACTGAAGCTTTCTTT

len: 14
v_gene: TRBV2
j_gene: TRBJ2-2
d_gene: -
abundance: -
CDR3aa: CASSRTANTGELFF
CDR3nt: TGTGCCAGCAGCCGGACAGCTAACACCGGGGAGCTGTTTTTT

len: 13
v_gene: TRBV11-3
j_gene: TRBJ1-1
d_gene: -
abundance: -
CDR3aa: CASSLRRDTEAFF
CDR3nt: TGTGCCAGCAGCTTACGCAGGGACACTGAAGCTTTCTTT

len: 12
v_gene: TRBV7-8
j_gene: TRBJ2-7
d_gene: -
abundance: -
CDR3aa: CASSRTTYEQYF
CDR3nt: TGTGCCAGCAGCCGGACTACCTACGAGCAGTACTTC

len: 15
v_gene: TRBV4-1
j_gene: TRBJ2-6
d_gene: -
abundance: -
CDR3aa: CASSPQASGANVLTF
CDR3nt: TGCGCCAGCAGCCCCCAGGCCTCTGGGGCCAACGTCCTGACTTTC

len: 16
v_gene: TRBV15
j_gene: TRBJ1-5
d_gene: TRBD1
abundance: -
CDR3aa: CATSENPGTVNQPQHF
CDR3nt: TGTGCCACCAGCGAAAATCCCGGGACAGTTAATCAGCCCCAGCATTTT

len: 16
v_gene: TRBV21-1
j_gene: TRBJ2-1
d_gene: -
abundance: -
CDR3aa: CASTLDRDRGYNEQFF
CDR3nt: TGTGCCAGCACTTTGGACCGGGACAGGGGCTACAATGAGCAGTTCTTC

len: 13
v_gene: TRBV29-1
j_gene: TRBJ1-5
d_gene: -
abundance: once
CDR3aa: CSAGGGINQPQHF
CDR3nt: TGCAGCGCCGGAGGCGGAATCAATCAGCCCCAGCATTTT

len: 14
v_gene: TRBV6-6
j_gene: TRBJ1-2
d_gene: -
abundance: -
CDR3aa: CASSDRHANYGYTF
CDR3nt: TGTGCCAGCAGCGACAGGCATGCTAACTATGGCTACACCTTC

len: 17
v_gene: TRBV3-1/TRBV3-2
j_gene: TRBJ1-2
d_gene: -
abundance: -
CDR3aa: CASSQDPTLGRAGGYTF
CDR3nt: TGTGCCAGCAGCCAAGATCCTACCTTGGGCAGGGCAGGTGGCTACACCTTC

len: 14
v_gene: TRBV5-1
j_gene: TRBJ1-2
d_gene: -
abundance: -
CDR3aa: CASSLTGPFHGYTF
CDR3nt: TGCGCCAGCAGCTTGACAGGGCCTTTCCATGGCTACACCTTC

len: 15
v_gene: TRBV7-9
j_gene: TRBJ2-1
d_gene: TRBD1
abundance: -
CDR3aa: CASSLGQGANNEQFF
CDR3nt: TGTGCCAGCAGCTTAGGACAGGGGGCCAACAATGAGCAGTTCTTC

len: 21
v_gene: TRBV29-1
j_gene: TRBJ2-5
d_gene: TRBD2
abundance: -
CDR3aa: CSVFSGGSYTISQDTIATQYF
CDR3nt: TGCAGCGTCTTCAGCGGGGGGTCATACACCATATCCCAAGATACCATCGCGACCCAGTACTTC

len: 15
v_gene: TRBV6-5
j_gene: TRBJ1-5
d_gene: TRBD1
abundance: -
CDR3aa: CASSPDRGGNQPQHF
CDR3nt: TGTGCCAGCAGCCCCGACAGGGGGGGCAATCAGCCCCAGCATTTT

len: 15
v_gene: TRBV7-9
j_gene: TRBJ2-1
d_gene: TRBD2
abundance: -
CDR3aa: CASSISGVSYNEQFF
CDR3nt: TGTGCCAGCAGCATAAGCGGGGTCTCCTACAATGAGCAGTTCTTC

len: 18
v_gene: TRBV5-1
j_gene: TRBJ2-6
d_gene: TRBD2
abundance: -
CDR3aa: CASSLEPSGSSGANVLTF
CDR3nt: TGCGCCAGCAGCTTGGAACCTAGCGGAAGCTCTGGGGCCAACGTCCTGACTTTC

len: 14
v_gene: TRBV6-5
j_gene: TRBJ2-7
d_gene: -
abundance: -
CDR3aa: CASRRGGNSYEQYF
CDR3nt: TGTGCCAGCAGGAGAGGGGGAAACTCCTACGAGCAGTACTTC

len: 13
v_gene: TRBV7-9
j_gene: TRBJ2-7
d_gene: TRBD1
abundance: -
CDR3aa: CASSVTGDYEQYF
CDR3nt: TGTGCCAGCAGCGTGACAGGGGACTACGAGCAGTACTTC

len: 16
v_gene: TRBV28
j_gene: TRBJ2-5
d_gene: TRBD2
abundance: -
CDR3aa: CASSPAGGHLVGTQYF
CDR3nt: TGTGCCAGCAGTCCAGCGGGGGGCCACCTTGTGGGGACCCAGTACTTC

len: 15
v_gene: TRBV9
j_gene: TRBJ2-3
d_gene: TRBD1
abundance: -
CDR3aa: CASSVTGGNTDTQYF
CDR3nt: TGTGCCAGCAGCGTAACAGGGGGCAACACAGATACGCAGTATTTT

len: 13
v_gene: TRBV6-5
j_gene: TRBJ2-7
d_gene: -
abundance: -
CDR3aa: CASAGFRSYEQYF
CDR3nt: TGTGCCAGTGCGGGTTTTAGGTCCTACGAGCAGTACTTC

len: 15
v_gene: TRBV6-6
j_gene: TRBJ1-5
d_gene: -
abundance: -
CDR3aa: CASSYDPRGNQPQHF
CDR3nt: TGTGCCAGCAGTTACGACCCCCGGGGAAATCAGCCCCAGCATTTT

len: 13
v_gene: TRBV10-3
j_gene: TRBJ1-1
d_gene: TRBD1
abundance: -
CDR3aa: CAISEYAGGEAFF
CDR3nt: TGTGCCATCAGTGAGTACGCAGGGGGTGAAGCTTTCTTT

len: 12
v_gene: TRBV10-3
j_gene: TRBJ1-2
d_gene: -
abundance: -
CDR3aa: CAISPDAGSYTF
CDR3nt: TGTGCCATCAGCCCCGACGCCGGGAGCTACACCTTC

len: 13
v_gene: TRBV7-9
j_gene: TRBJ1-4
d_gene: TRBD1
abundance: -
CDR3aa: CASRTGTNEKLFF
CDR3nt: TGTGCCAGCAGGACAGGGACTAATGAAAAACTGTTTTTT